This T cell receptor (beta chain) was found in a study of shared T cell receptors in the human thymus. Worth noting for this clone: Mismatch with germline at one junction end may stem from a read error.

Germline values: CDR1 SGHTA, CDR2 FQGNSA. This CDR3 has 14 amino acids. TCRdb's table, derived via immunoSEQ multiplex PCR, lists solely in-frame clones and lacks some. The sample has some 700,000 clones, 70% to 90% seen once. Separately, the same data were catalogued under a study of human thymus T cells. That source reports: Infants served as donors; they were healthy and Finnish and were having corrective surgery for congenital heart defects.

The sample taken for sequencing was thymocytes. The chain uses TRBV7-2 and TRBJ1-2; 10 nucleotides agree with TRBD1. This sequence originates from a girl less than two years old with a congenital heart defect. CDR3 residues: CASSAHRDRGRQSF. The CDR3 DNA reads TGTGCCAGCAGCGCTCACCGGGACAGGGGCCGCCAGTCCTTC. Combining the CDR3 with reference TRBV7-2 and TRBJ1-2 gives the whole variable domain GAGVSQSPSNKVTEKGKDVELRCDPISGHTALYWYRQSLGQGLEFLIYFQGNSAPDKSGLPSDRFSAERTGGSVSTLTIQRTQQEDSAVYLCASSAHRDRGRQSFGSGTRLTVV.